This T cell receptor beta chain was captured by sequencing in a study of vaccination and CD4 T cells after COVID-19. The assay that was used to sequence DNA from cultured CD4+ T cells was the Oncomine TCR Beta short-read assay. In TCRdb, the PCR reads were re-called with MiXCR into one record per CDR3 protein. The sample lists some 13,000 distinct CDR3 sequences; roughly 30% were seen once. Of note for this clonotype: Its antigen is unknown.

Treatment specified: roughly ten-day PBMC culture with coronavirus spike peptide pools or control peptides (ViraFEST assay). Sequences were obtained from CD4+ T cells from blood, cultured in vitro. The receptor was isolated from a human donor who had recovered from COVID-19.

In nucleotides, the CDR3 is TGTGCCAGCAGCCGTAACCTAGGGTACGAGCAGTACTTC. This translates into CASSRNLGYEQYF. The chain combines TRBV2 with TRBJ2-7, with D unclear. The CDR3 totals 13 residues. CDR1 SNHLY and CDR2 FYNNEI come from the germline V gene. The germline V and J ends were trimmed by 6 bases and 4 bases, with 13 bases remaining between them.